This TCR beta chain was captured in a study of cytomegalovirus exposure and HLA in healthy donors. This PCR relied on a set of 60 Vbeta primers and 13 Jbeta primers. The repertoire was sequenced with immunoSEQ multiplex PCR; TCRdb's copy has only in-frame clones and lacks some. The data contain fewer than 150,000 clones, under 70% of them seen just once; the ten biggest clones take up roughly 8.3%. The length of the CDR3 is 15 residues. Germline V CDR1 and CDR2: SGHDT, YYEEEE. Trimming left V 2 bases short and J 2 bases short, with 13 bases between. As concerns this clone: Its matching antigen is unknown.

General study points: In a later analysis, an Asian-associated ancestry cluster reportedly showed fewer N-insertions than the roughly 730-donor mean.

The chain recombines TRBV5-6 with TRBJ2-5; D perhaps matches TRBD1 (6 bases). Sequencing used PBMCs. The clonotype originates from a man in his late teens or twenties in good health and CMV-seropositive. CDR3 loop: CASSFTPGEQETQYF. CDR3 nucleotide sequence: TGTGCCAGCAGCTTCACTCCAGGGGAGCAAGAGACCCAGTACTTC.